The clone carrying this T cell receptor (beta chain) was recorded once. The antigen remains undetermined. This entry belongs to a study of shared clonotypes between healthy human individuals. Study findings and constraints: The study found lower generation probabilities in non-shared clonotypes than in those shared by all four donors. Deeper or shallower sequencing was expected to change how clonotypes are shared among donors.

This CDR3 is built from 15 residues. The germline V gene encodes CDR1 SGHRS and CDR2 YFSETQ. The V gene end was trimmed by 5 bases and the J gene end by 0 bases; junction bases not matched to a gene: 8. Every donor, a Caucasian adult, lived in Nashville, Tennessee. Source study methods: For the immunoSEQ data, sequences were junction-only without quality scores, so filtering differed. TCRdb keeps only in-frame clones here, not all; method: immunoSEQ multiplex PCR. Clone size and V and J calls were adopted from that table, with D and trimming inferred from the DNA. Of some 1,400,000 clones in the sample, around 97% were seen once.

The chain uses TRBV5-1 and TRBJ2-7; TRBD1 agrees at 7 bases. The clonotype comes from a man aged 30-40 years in good health. The sequencing input was naive CD4+ T cells sorted from blood. As for subset: CD45RA+ positively selected. The CDR3 DNA is TGCGCCAGCAGGAGGACAGGCGAAGGCTCCTACGAGCAGTACTTC. This sequence encodes CASRRTGEGSYEQYF.